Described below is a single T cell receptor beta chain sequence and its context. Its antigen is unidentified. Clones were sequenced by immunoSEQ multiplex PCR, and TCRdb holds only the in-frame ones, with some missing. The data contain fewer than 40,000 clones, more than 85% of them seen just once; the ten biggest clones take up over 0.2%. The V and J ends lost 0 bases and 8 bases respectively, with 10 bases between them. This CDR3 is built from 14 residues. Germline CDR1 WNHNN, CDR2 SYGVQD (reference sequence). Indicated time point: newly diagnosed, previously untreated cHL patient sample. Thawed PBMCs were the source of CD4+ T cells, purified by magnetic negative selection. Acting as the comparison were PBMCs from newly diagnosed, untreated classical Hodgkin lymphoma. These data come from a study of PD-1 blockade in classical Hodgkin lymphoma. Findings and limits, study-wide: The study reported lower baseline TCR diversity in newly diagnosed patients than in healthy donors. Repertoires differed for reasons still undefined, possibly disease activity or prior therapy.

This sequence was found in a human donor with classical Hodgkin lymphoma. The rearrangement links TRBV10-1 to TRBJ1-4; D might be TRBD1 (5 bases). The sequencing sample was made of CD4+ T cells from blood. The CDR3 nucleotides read TGCGCCAGCAGTGAGTCCCCCGGGGGGGAAAAACTGTTTTTT. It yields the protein CASSESPGGEKLFF.